One TCR beta chain is described in this entry. What antigen it recognizes has not been identified. It has no much larger one-base neighbor in the sample; base qualities were not kept. These data belong to a study of CD8 T cells in ankylosing spondylitis (dated by TCRdb to between 2016 and 2019). Regarding the research as a whole: The study set out to find disease-linked TCR variants by profiling T cell receptor beta repertoires in ankylosing spondylitis patients and healthy donors. Peripheral blood samples were taken, and synovial fluid was additionally collected from ankylosing spondylitis patients. The full study cohort comprised around 25 ankylosing spondylitis patients and 110 or so healthy donors.

CDR1 and CDR2 were assigned from the germline V gene as SGHTA and FQGNSA. Including the terminal cysteine and phenylalanine, the CDR3 comprises 15 residues. Only the CDR3 portion is preserved as DNA: 45 bases, with reading frame beginning at the first base. Trimming at the junction amounts to 2 bases on V and 1 base on J, and the germline ends lie 12 bases apart. The run used an Illumina HiSeq 2500. TCR beta libraries were prepared by quantitative 5'-RACE with molecular barcodes. The study's own analysis went as follows. A new computational method, built on a probabilistic model of VDJ rearrangement, was used to identify disease-linked TCR variants. TCRdb's own reprocessing of the public reads used fastp at Q25 and MiXCR and kept productive beta chains. For every CDR3 protein sequence, its rows merge into one entry that carries the most common genes and DNA. TCRdb, rather than the study authors, made the V and J calls. This sample is represented by hundreds of thousands of distinct CDR3 sequences; roughly 12% of them were singletons. The top ten constitute approximately 0.5% of the sample.

Points the paper makes about the study in general: Some motif variants had previously been reported in the synovial fluid and blood of reactive arthritis patients, which suggests shared mechanisms of disease initiation. In peripheral blood, the disease-linked clones were found at relatively low frequencies and had a CD8+ phenotype. Significant enrichment of the disease-linked clones was reported in matched synovial fluid samples from ankylosing spondylitis patients. A TCR beta motif of several highly homologous amino acid variants appeared characteristic of blood from ankylosing spondylitis patients.

What was sequenced was blood, either unsorted or a sorted T cell fraction (not recorded which). This sequence originates from a male donor with ankylosing spondylitis. The chain is encoded by TRBV7-2 joined to TRBJ2-7, with a tentative D gene TRBD2 over 5 matching bases. The CDR3 reads as follows: CASSLKRTPSYEQYF. The bases are TGTGCCAGCAGCTTAAAGCGGACCCCATCCTACGAGCAGTACTTC.